What follows describes a single T cell receptor beta chain. It lacks a known antigen. Per-base quality was not reported, and no clone a single base away is much larger than it. Ophthalmopathy patients had moderately to severely active disease, with a Clinical Activity Score of 3 or more, a NOSPECS grade of 4 or more, and a disease duration of less than 3 months. Exclusion was applied to patients with uncontrolled infections, other autoimmune diseases, pregnancy or lactation. Diagnoses relied on clinical symptoms, serum thyroxine and TRAb, thyroid ultrasound and orbital computed tomography. PBMCs were separated from 7.5 to 10 ml of fresh peripheral blood using Ficoll-Paque density gradient centrifugation. Total RNA was extracted using Trizol reagent, and RNA quality was assessed on an Agilent 2100 Bioanalyzer. This sample was included in a study of T cells in Graves' hyperthyroidism and ophthalmopathy (dated 2019 in TCRdb). Study-level background: Peripheral blood samples were taken at initial diagnosis, before any treatment was given. Thyroid tissue and blood T-cell repertoires from several Graves' hyperthyroidism patients were also compared in the study. To identify TCR V-J signatures that set the groups apart, the researchers used a discovery cohort of 100 or so patients, made up of around 42 with Graves' ophthalmopathy and some 58 with stable Graves' hyperthyroidism. Whether ophthalmopathy could be predicted prospectively was tested in an independent validation cohort made up of under 20 hyperthyroidism patients plus 17 patients who later progressed to ophthalmopathy. Once sampling was done, hyperthyroidism patients were given methimazole at a starting dose of 30 mg daily, whereas ophthalmopathy patients were given high-dose intravenous methylprednisolone. According to the paper, TCR Vbeta CDR3 sequencing was carried out on roughly 130 peripheral blood samples, which came from about 45 ophthalmopathy, around 75 hyperthyroidism and about 17 progressor patients. The 75 to 100 discovery patients were randomly divided into training and test sets at a 7:3 ratio. Broad study findings and their caveats: A 13 V-J signature model separated ophthalmopathy from stable hyperthyroidism, with around 88% sensitivity and roughly 81% specificity in cross-validation and 80%/75% in testing. Blood samples also contained most of the expanded thyroid clonotypes (frequency above 0.001), which suggests that blood repertoires may reflect thyroid immune responses. In validation, the model predicted progression to ophthalmopathy with roughly 66% sensitivity and roughly 75% specificity, a median of 6.5 months before onset. No statistical method was used to fix the sample size in advance, and group allocation was not hidden from the investigators.

The TCR beta CDR3 regions were amplified from the RNA transcripts. For the first round of RT-PCR on the TCR CDR3, the HTBI primer set was used together with the Qiagen OneStep RT-PCR kit. The libraries were constructed in a second round of multiplex PCR and then size-selected and purified. Paired-end sequencing of the libraries was performed with 100 bp reads on an Illumina HiSeq2000. Concerning the study's data processing: SOAPnuke was used to process the raw data, throwing out any read that contained adapters or uncalled bases, had a mean Phred below 15, or lacked an exact constant-primer or identifier match. COPE v1.2.5 was used to merge high-quality paired reads, and clonotypes were defined as unique nucleotide sequences. MiTCR v1.1 was used to align the clonotypes against IMGT TRBV, TRBD and TRBJ reference segments. The analysis included only V-J combinations with a frequency above 0.0001, which together covered approximately 99% of the repertoires. The TCS score was defined as the ratio of F50 (clonal expansion) to E x V (chaos), calculated using BLOSUM62-based TCRdist between CDR3 peptides within each V-J. Welch's t-statistics and random forest reduced roughly 530 V-J features to under 15, which were used in a naive Bayes classifier (R e1071). In-frame beta chains were kept once TCRdb had trimmed the public reads at Q25 with fastp and called clones with MiXCR. Each record represents a unique CDR3 protein, reported with the most common genes and DNA among its rows. In this record, the V and J calls reflect TCRdb's handling and not the investigators' own analysis. The sample records under 350,000 distinct CDR3 sequences, about a sixth of which are singletons. Of the sample, around 57% falls within the top ten clones.

V ends up 4 bases short and J 6 bases short, with an unmatched junction base count of 9. Sequences MDHEN (CDR1) and SYDVKM (CDR2) are obtained from the germline V gene. The CDR3 covers 16 residues, taking in both the cysteine and the phenylalanine. The CDR3 DNA has 48 bases and is translated from base 1. The sequence came from an older woman with Graves' ophthalmopathy. Recombination connected TRBV28 to TRBJ1-6; TRBD1 fits 7 bases in the junction. The material sequenced was blood. This receptor has the CDR3 CASSSPGGRSNSPLHF. The DNA sequence reads TGTGCCAGCAGTTCTCCAGGGGGGCGGAGTAATTCACCCCTCCACTTT.